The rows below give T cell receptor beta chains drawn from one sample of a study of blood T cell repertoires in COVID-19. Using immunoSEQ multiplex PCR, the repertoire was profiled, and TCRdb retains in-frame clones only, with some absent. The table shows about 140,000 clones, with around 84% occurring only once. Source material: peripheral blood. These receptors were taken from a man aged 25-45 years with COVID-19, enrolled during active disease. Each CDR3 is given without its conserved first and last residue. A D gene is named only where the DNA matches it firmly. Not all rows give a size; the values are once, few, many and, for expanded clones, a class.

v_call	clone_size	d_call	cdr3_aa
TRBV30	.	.	AWSESLGRGAYEQY
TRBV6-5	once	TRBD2	ASSPTAGVEQY
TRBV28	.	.	ASSPIEGYT
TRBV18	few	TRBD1	ASSPDGTGNGYT
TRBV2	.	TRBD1	ATTTGGEEF
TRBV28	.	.	ASSSRTAPYQPQH
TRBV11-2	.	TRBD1	ASSFPRTGITGELF
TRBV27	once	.	ASSFARGDEKLF
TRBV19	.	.	ASERRGATNTEAF
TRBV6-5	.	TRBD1	ASKDRAEKLF
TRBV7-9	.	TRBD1	ASRDGTVQETQY
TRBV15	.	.	ATNPREGNEQF
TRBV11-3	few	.	ASSLGDSEAF
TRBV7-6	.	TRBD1	ASSYQTGAREKLF